These 6 T cell receptor beta chains came from one sample sequenced in a study of CD8+ T cells in alopecia areata. Treatment indicated: oral pan-JAK inhibitor, 5-10 mg twice daily. Sequencing templates came from extracted RNA that was reverse transcribed into cDNA. Profiling relied on immunoSEQ multiplex PCR, and the TCRdb table lists in-frame clones only, not all of them. Altogether some 100,000 clones are present, roughly 50% being singletons, with the ten largest covering approximately 31%. The sample consisted of CD8+ T cells sorted from blood, taken at week 4, from a patient treated with tofacitinib. The receptors were gathered from a human donor with alopecia areata.

The chain employs TRBV28 and TRBJ1-1; possibly TRBD1 for D (6 bases). CDR3 length: 15 residues. V was clipped by 6 bases and J by 0 bases, with 14 bases between them. CDR1 is MDHEN, CDR2 SYDVKM, per germline. This chain's CDR3 is CASSVPDRLNTEAFF. The CDR3 DNA follows: TGTGCCAGCAGCGTGCCGGACAGATTGAACACTGAAGCTTTCTTT.

V gene TRBV13 combines with J gene TRBJ2-4; TRBD2 matches at 15 bases. Looked up from germline, CDR1 is PRHDT and CDR2 is FYEKMQ (reference sequence). The CDR3 length is 16 residues. Trimming removed 8 bases from V and 1 base from J; junction bases left unmatched: 3. CDR3 sequence: CASGLAGGRAKNIQYF. The CDR3 DNA reads as TGTGCCAGCGGACTAGCGGGGGGGCGTGCCAAAAACATTCAGTACTTC.

The chain carries TRBV30 and TRBJ1-2; 9 bases agree with TRBD1. CDR3 length: 15 amino acids. CDR1 is GTSNPN, CDR2 SVGIG, per germline (reference sequence). V was clipped by 0 bases and J by 6 bases; unmatched bases: 8. This chain's CDR3 is CAWSVLSRDRDGYTF. The DNA for the CDR3 is TGTGCCTGGAGTGTTCTCTCACGGGACAGGGATGGCTACACCTTC.

A few counts support this clone. The rearrangement uses TRBV27 and TRBJ2-1; 7 bases are a match to TRBD2. Germline V lookup: CDR1 MNHEY, CDR2 SMNVEV (reference sequence). Losses at the gene ends were 3 bases for V and 5 bases for J; bases not matched to a gene: 1. The CDR3 is made up of 13 amino acids. CDR3 in amino acids: CASSFLADNEQFF. The CDR3 DNA is TGTGCCAGCAGTTTTCTAGCGGACAATGAGCAGTTCTTC.

The chain recombines TRBV19 with TRBJ1-2; TRBD1 matches at 7 bases. CDR1 is LNHDA and CDR2 is SQIVND in the germline V gene (reference sequence). V gave up 7 bases and J gave up 9 bases; unmatched junction bases: 11. CDR3 length: 13 amino acids. The CDR3 loop is CASTNRQGSSYTF. CDR3 nucleotide sequence: TGTGCCAGTACCAACCGACAGGGTTCAAGCTACACCTTC.

The chain joins TRBV6-5 to TRBJ1-1; D gene uncertain. Germline CDR1 MNHEY, CDR2 SVGAGI. V gave up 3 bases and J gave up 5 bases, with 10 bases separating them. The CDR3 loop spans 13 amino acids. CDR3 in amino acids: CASSYGRGTEAFF. The CDR3 region has the DNA TGTGCCAGCAGTTATGGCAGAGGGACTGAAGCTTTCTTT.